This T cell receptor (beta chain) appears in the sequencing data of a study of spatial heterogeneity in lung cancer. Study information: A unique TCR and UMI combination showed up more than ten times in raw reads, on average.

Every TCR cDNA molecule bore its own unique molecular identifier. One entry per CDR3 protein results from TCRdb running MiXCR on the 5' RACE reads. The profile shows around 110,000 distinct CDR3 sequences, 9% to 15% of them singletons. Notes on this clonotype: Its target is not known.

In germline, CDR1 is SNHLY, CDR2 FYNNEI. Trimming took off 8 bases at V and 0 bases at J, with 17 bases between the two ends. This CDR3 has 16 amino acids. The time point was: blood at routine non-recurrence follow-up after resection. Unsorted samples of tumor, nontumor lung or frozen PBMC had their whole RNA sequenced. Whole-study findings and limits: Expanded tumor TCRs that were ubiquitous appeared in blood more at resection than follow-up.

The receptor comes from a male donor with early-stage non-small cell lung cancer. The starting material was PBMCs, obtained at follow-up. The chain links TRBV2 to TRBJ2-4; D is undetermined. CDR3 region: CASDAVGRLAKNIQYF. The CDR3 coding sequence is TGTGCCAGCGACGCTGTGGGCAGGCTAGCCAAAAACATTCAGTACTTC.